These T cell receptor beta chains were read from a single sample in a study of shared clonotypes between healthy human individuals. Data came from immunoSEQ multiplex PCR; TCRdb stores just in-frame clones and leaves some out. The table includes about 600,000 clones, just over 75% detected once. The sequencing input was PBMCs. These receptor sequences come from a woman aged 35 to 49 in good health. Some clones in this sample may be carry-over from other donors' samples. Each CDR3 is given with its conserved first and last residue. A D gene is named only where the DNA matches it firmly. The size of a clone is reported for some rows only, either as once, few or many, or as a class for expanded clones.

size	V	J	D	CDR3	DNA
-	TRBV9	TRBJ1-4	-	CASSVTGGGPEKLFF	TGTGCCAGCAGCGTGACAGGCGGGGGCCCTGAAAAACTGTTTTTT
-	TRBV4-1	TRBJ1-5	-	CASSQLGDNQPQHF	TGCGCCAGCAGCCAACTTGGTGACAATCAGCCCCAGCATTTT
few	TRBV7-9	TRBJ2-5	TRBD2	CASGTSGRLVETQYF	TGTGCCAGTGGGACTAGCGGGAGACTGGTTGAGACCCAGTACTTC
-	TRBV19	TRBJ2-5	-	CASSIGGDQETQYF	TGTGCCAGTAGTATAGGGGGAGACCAAGAGACCCAGTACTTC
-	TRBV5-4	TRBJ2-3	TRBD2	CASSLPTSGDTQYF	TGTGCCAGCAGCTTGCCCACTAGCGGAGATACGCAGTATTTT
-	TRBV6-5	TRBJ2-7	-	CASSYSGSSYEQYF	TGTGCCAGCAGTTACAGCGGCAGCTCCTACGAGCAGTACTTC
-	TRBV5-6	TRBJ2-7	-	CASSLVPGRLPYEQYF	TGTGCCAGCAGCTTGGTACCAGGAAGACTCCCCTACGAGCAGTACTTC
-	TRBV6-1	TRBJ2-1	-	CAGDGGAYNEQFF	TGTGCCGGGGATGGGGGAGCCTACAATGAGCAGTTCTTC
few	TRBV2	TRBJ2-1	TRBD2	CASVWDYSGRAPFF	TGTGCCAGCGTCTGGGACTATAGCGGGAGGGCCCCGTTCTTC
-	TRBV27	TRBJ2-5	-	CASSSWGEPQETQYF	TGTGCCAGCAGTTCATGGGGGGAGCCACAAGAGACCCAGTACTTC
-	TRBV19	TRBJ2-2	-	CASSIPLWERRGSGELFF	TGTGCCAGTAGTATCCCCCTCTGGGAGCGGAGGGGGTCCGGGGAGCTGTTTTTT
-	TRBV2	TRBJ2-2	-	CASSATTVGYGELFF	TGTGCCAGCAGTGCCACGACCGTAGGGTACGGGGAGCTGTTTTTT
-	TRBV18	TRBJ1-2	-	CASSPPGAYGYTF	TGTGCCAGCTCACCCCCTGGAGCCTATGGCTACACCTTC
-	TRBV6-1	TRBJ2-7	-	CASSDSRAGVYEQYF	TGTGCCAGCAGTGATTCTCGGGCAGGGGTCTACGAGCAGTACTTC
-	TRBV27	TRBJ2-2	-	CASSRDRPNTGELFF	TGTGCCAGCTCTCGTGACAGACCGAACACCGGGGAGCTGTTTTTT
-	TRBV2	TRBJ1-4	-	CASRGGLEEKLFF	TGTGCCAGCAGAGGTGGCCTTGAGGAAAAACTGTTTTTT
once	TRBV29-1	TRBJ1-1	-	CSVGRGDTEAFF	TGCAGCGTGGGTAGGGGAGACACTGAAGCTTTCTTT
-	TRBV28	TRBJ2-1	-	CASSSSGSAHRKFF	TGTGCCAGCAGTTCCAGTGGGTCAGCACATAGGAAATTCTTC
-	TRBV7-9	TRBJ2-7	TRBD1	CASSQGTVAREQYF	TGTGCCAGCAGCCAAGGGACAGTTGCCCGCGAGCAGTACTTC
-	TRBV6-5	TRBJ1-1	-	CASSRDRDTEAFF	TGTGCCAGCAGCAGAGACCGAGACACTGAAGCTTTCTTT
-	TRBV15	TRBJ2-3	TRBD1	CATSTDRGTQYF	TGTGCCACCAGCACCGACAGGGGAACGCAGTATTTT
-	TRBV19	TRBJ2-4	TRBD2	CASRPKPGLAGGPTKNIQYF	TGTGCCAGTAGACCCAAACCGGGACTAGCGGGAGGGCCGACCAAAAACATTCAGTACTTC
once	TRBV5-1	TRBJ2-7	-	CASSFGGYSYEQYF	TGCGCCAGCAGCTTCGGCGGGTACTCCTACGAGCAGTACTTC
-	TRBV5-4	TRBJ2-5	-	CASSLGADGETQYF	TGTGCCAGCAGCTTAGGGGCTGATGGAGAGACCCAGTACTTC
-	TRBV19	TRBJ2-6	-	CASSILVRVTSGANVLTF	TGTGCCAGTAGTATTTTAGTCAGGGTGACCTCTGGGGCCAACGTCCTGACTTTC
-	TRBV28	TRBJ2-7	-	CASSPPGTSIQQYF	TGTGCCAGCAGTCCTCCCGGGACATCGATCCAGCAGTACTTC
-	TRBV6-1	TRBJ2-7	-	CASSESRARSLQYF	TGTGCCAGCAGTGAATCGAGAGCGAGGAGTTTGCAGTACTTC
-	TRBV5-1	TRBJ2-7	-	CASSLGGGSGYEQYF	TGCGCCAGCAGCTTGGGGGGCGGATCGGGCTACGAGCAGTACTTC
-	TRBV27	TRBJ1-1	-	CASRPDEGGAFF	TGTGCCAGCAGGCCTGACGAGGGGGGAGCTTTCTTT